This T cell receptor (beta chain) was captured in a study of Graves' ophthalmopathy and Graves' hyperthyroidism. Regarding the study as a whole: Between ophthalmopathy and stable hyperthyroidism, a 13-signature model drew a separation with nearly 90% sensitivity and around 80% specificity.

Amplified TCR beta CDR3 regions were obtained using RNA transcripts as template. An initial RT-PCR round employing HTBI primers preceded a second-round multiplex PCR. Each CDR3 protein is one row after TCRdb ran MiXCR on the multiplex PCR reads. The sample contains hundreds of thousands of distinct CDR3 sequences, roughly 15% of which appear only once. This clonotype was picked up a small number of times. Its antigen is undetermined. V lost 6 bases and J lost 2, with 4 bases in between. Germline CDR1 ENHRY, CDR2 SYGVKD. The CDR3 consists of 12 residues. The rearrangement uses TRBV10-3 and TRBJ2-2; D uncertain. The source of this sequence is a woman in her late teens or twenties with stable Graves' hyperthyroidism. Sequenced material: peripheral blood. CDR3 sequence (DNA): TGTGCCATCAGAAGTAACACCGGGGAGCTGTTTTTT. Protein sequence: CAIRSNTGELFF.